The text below deals with one TCR beta chain. A multiplex PCR was run with 60 Vbeta primers and 13 Jbeta primers. The repertoire was sequenced with immunoSEQ multiplex PCR; TCRdb's copy has only in-frame clones and lacks some. The sample holds about 98,000 clones; around 80% are singletons and the top ten take 9.5% to 12%. The data stem from a study of cytomegalovirus exposure and HLA in healthy donors. Germline V gene data show CDR1 as GTSNPN and CDR2 as SVGIG (reference sequence). V dropped 3 bases and J dropped 4 bases, with 12 bases sitting between them. The length of the CDR3 is 13 residues. Sequencing was done on a sample of PBMCs. The TCR sequence derives from a man aged 18 to 30 in good health and CMV-seropositive. V is TRBV30 and J is TRBJ2-5; weak D call: TRBD2 (6 bases). The CDR3 region has the DNA TGTGCCTGGAGGTCGGGACTGTCAGAGACCCAGTACTTC. Translation: CAWRSGLSETQYF.